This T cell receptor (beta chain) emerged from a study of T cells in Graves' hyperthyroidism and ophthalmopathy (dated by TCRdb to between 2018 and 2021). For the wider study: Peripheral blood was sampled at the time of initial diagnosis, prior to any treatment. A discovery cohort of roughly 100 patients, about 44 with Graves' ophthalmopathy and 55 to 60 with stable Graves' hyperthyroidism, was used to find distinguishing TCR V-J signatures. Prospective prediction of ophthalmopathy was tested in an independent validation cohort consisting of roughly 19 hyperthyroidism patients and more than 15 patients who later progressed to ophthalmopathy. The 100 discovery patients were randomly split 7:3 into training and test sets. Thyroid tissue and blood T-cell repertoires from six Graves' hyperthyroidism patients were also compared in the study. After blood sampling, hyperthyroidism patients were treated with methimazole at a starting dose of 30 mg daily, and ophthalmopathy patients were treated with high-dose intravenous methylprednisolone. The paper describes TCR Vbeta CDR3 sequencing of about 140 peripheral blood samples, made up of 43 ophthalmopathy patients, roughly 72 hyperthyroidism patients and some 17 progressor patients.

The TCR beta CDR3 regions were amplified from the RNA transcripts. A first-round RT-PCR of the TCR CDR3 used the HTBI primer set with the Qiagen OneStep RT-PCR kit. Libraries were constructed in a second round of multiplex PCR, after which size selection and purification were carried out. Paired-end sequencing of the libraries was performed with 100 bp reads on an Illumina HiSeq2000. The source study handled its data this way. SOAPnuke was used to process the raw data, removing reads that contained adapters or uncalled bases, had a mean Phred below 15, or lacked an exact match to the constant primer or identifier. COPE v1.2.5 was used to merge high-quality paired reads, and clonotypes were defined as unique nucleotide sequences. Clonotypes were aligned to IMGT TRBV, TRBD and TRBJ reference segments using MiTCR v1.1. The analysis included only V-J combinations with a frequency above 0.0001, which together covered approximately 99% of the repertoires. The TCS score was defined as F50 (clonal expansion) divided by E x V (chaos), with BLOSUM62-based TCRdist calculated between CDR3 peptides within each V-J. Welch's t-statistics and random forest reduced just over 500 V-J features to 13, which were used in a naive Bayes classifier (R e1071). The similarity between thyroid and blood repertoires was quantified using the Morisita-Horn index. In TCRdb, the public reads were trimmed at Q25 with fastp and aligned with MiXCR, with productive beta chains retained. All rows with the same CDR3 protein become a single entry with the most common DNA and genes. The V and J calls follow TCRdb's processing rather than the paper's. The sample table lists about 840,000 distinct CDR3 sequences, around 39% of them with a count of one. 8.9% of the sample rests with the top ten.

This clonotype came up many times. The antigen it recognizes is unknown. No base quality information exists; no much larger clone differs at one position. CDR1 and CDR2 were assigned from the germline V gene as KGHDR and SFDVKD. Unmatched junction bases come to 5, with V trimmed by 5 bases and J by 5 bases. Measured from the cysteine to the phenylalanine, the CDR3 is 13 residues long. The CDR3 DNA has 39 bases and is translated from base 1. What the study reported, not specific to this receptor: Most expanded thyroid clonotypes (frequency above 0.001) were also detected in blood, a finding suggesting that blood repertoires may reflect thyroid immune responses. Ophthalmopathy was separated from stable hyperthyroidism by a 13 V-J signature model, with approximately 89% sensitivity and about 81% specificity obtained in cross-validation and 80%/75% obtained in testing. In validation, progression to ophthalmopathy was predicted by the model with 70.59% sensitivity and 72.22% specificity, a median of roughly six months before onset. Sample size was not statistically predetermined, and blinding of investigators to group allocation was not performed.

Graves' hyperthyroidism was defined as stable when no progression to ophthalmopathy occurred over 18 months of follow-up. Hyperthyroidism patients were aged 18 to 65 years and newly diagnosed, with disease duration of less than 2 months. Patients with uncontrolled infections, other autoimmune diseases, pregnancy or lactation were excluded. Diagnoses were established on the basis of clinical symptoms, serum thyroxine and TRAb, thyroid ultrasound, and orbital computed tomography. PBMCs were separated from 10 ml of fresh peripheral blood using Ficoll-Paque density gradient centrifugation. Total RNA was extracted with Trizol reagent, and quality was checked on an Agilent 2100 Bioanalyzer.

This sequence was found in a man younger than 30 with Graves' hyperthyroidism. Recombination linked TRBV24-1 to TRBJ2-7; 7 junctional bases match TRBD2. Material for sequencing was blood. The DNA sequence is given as TGTGCCACCAGTGGGGAGGGTTTGGACGAGCAGTACTTC. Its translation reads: CATSGEGLDEQYF.